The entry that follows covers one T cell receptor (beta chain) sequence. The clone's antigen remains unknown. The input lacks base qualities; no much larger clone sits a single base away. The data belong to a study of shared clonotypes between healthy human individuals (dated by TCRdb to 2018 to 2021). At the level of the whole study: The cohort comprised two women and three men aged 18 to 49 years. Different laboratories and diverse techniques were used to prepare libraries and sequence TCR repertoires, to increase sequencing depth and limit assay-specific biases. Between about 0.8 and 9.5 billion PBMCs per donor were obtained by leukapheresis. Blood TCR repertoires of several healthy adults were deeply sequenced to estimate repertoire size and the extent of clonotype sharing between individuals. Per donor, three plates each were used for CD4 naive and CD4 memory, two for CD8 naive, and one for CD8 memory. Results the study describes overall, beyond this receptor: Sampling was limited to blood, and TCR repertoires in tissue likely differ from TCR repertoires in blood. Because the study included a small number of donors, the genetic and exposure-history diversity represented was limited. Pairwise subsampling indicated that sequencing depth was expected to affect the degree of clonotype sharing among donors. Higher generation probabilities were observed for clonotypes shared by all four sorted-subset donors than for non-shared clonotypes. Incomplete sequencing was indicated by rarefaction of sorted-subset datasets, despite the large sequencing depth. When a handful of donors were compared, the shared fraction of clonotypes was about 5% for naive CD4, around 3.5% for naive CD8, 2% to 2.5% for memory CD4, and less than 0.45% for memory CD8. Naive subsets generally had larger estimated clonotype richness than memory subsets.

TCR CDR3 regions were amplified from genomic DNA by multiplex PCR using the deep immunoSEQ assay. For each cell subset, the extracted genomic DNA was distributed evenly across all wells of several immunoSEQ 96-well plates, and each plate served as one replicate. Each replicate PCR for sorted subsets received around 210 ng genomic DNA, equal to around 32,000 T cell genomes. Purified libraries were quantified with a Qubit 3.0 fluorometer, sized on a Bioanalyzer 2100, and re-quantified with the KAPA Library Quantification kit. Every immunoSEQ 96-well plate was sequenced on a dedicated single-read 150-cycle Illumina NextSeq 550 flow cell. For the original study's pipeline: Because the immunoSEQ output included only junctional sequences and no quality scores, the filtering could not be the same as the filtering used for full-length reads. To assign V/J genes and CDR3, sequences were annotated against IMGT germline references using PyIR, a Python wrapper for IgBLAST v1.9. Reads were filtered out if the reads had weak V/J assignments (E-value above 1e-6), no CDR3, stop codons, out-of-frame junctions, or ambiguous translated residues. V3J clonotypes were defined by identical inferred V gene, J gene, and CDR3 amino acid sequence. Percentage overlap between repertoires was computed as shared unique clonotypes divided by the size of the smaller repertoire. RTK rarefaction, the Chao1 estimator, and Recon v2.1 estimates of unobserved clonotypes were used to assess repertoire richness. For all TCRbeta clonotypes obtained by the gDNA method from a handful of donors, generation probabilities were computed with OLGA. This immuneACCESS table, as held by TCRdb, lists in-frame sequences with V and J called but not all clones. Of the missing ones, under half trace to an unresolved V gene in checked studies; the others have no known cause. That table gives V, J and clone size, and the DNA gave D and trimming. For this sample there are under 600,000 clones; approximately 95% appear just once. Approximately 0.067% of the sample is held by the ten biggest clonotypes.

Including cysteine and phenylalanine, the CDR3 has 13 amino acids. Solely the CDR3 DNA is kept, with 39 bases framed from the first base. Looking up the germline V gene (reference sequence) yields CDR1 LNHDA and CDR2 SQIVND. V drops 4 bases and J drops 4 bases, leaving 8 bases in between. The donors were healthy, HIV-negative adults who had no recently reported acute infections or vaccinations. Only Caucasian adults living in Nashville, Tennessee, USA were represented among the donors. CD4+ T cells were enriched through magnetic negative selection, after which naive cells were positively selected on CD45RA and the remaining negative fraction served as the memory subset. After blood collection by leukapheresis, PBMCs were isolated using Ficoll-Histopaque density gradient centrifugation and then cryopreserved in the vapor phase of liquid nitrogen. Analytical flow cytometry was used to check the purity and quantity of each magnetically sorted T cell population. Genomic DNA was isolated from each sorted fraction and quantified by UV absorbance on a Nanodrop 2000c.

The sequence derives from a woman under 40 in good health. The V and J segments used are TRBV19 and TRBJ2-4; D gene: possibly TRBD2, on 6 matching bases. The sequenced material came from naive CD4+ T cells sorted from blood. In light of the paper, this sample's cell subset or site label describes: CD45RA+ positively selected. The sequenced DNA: TGTGCCAGTAGTACGGGGGAGAAAAACATTCAGTACTTC. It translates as CASSTGEKNIQYF.